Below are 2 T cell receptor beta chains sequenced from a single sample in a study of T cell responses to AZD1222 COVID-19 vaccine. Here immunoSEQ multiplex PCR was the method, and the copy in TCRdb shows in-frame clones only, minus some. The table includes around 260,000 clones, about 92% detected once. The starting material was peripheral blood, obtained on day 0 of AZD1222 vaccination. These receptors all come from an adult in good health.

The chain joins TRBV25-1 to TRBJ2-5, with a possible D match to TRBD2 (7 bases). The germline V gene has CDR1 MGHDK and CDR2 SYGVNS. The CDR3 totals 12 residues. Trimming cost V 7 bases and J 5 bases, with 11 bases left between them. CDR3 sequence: CASKGEGETQYF. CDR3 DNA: TGTGCCAGCAAGGGGGAGGGGGAGACCCAGTACTTC.

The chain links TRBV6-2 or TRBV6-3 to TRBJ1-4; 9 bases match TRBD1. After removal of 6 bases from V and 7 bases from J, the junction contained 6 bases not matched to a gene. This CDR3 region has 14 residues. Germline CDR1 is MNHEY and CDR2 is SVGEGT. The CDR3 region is CASSQVGQGEKLFF. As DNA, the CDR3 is TGTGCCAGCAGCCAAGTGGGACAGGGTGAAAAACTGTTTTTT.